This T cell receptor (beta chain) was recovered during a study of CD8 T cells in Susac syndrome. The authors reverse transcribed about 0.5 to 1 ug RNA with random hexamers. TCRdb re-analysed the immunoSEQ multiplex PCR reads in MiXCR, keeping a single row per CDR3 protein. The sample has some 110,000 distinct CDR3 sequences, 96% seen once. This CDR3 has 15 amino acids. Germline assignment: CDR1 SGHDT and CDR2 YYEEEE. Trimming pared 3 bases from V and 1 base from J, leaving 11 bases between. This chain joins TRBV5-6 and TRBJ2-4, with D tentatively TRBD1 (6 bases). This TCR derives from a human donor with Susac syndrome. Sequenced: CD4+ T cells from PBMCs. CDR3 amino acids: CASSSQGIAKNIQYF. The CDR3 DNA sequence: TGTGCCAGCAGCTCCCAGGGGATTGCCAAAAACATTCAGTACTTC.